This T cell receptor beta chain was sequenced for a study of Ad26.COV2.S vaccination and SARS-CoV-2 variants. At the level of the study: Donor was one of the participants in the Ad26.COV2.S arm of the COV1001 trial. Once or twice, 56 days apart, Ad26.COV2.S was delivered intramuscularly.

TCRdb's copy holds only in-frame clones and misses some; the assay was immunoSEQ multiplex PCR. The sample consists of about 350,000 clones, roughly 90% of them appearing once. This CDR3 spans 15 amino acids. Deletions cut 0 bases from V and 4 bases from J, with 10 bases between. CDR1 is SGDLS and CDR2 is YYNGEE in the germline V gene. Study results and limitations: Non-spike TCR breadth showed similarity between vaccine and placebo recipients.

In its sample, this clone was seen a few times. The antigen is undetermined. The treatment denotes: around 19 received Ad26.COV2.S at low or high dose, single or two shots; roughly five received placebo; per-sample allocation not given. Sample collection was performed on day 63 after the first vaccine or placebo injection. Vaccination used an Ad26 vector expressing Wuhan-strain SARS-CoV-2 spike. This clonotype was obtained from a person between 18 and 59 years old who received the Ad26.COV2.S COVID-19 vaccine or a placebo. The chain couples TRBV9 to TRBJ1-4; a weak D match, TRBD1 (5 bases). The sample here was peripheral blood, taken in a trial of Ad26.COV2.S vaccine versus placebo. CDR3 sequence (DNA): TGTGCCAGCAGCGTAGGTTGGGGGTTTAATGAAAAACTGTTTTTT. Translating it yields CASSVGWGFNEKLFF. Combining the CDR3 with reference TRBV9 and TRBJ1-4 gives the whole variable domain DSGVTQTPKHLITATGQRVTLRCSPRSGDLSVYWYQQSLDQGLQFLIQYYNGEERAKGNILERFSAQQFPDLHSELNLSSLELGDSALYFCASSVGWGFNEKLFFGSGTQLSVL.